A single sample is the source of the 22 T cell receptor beta chains below, sequenced in a study of blood T cell repertoires in COVID-19. The method was immunoSEQ multiplex PCR; TCRdb's version includes in-frame clones alone and lacks a portion of them. Seen here are about 230,000 clones, around 84% observed once, and the top ten hold 11%. The specimen sequenced was peripheral blood. The receptor source for this set is a man aged 50-59 years with COVID-19, enrolled during active disease.

The rearrangement links TRBV27 to TRBJ2-1, with 9 bases fitting TRBD2. The germline V gene has CDR1 MNHEY and CDR2 SMNVEV (reference sequence). This CDR3 is 15 amino acids long. With V trimmed by 4 bases and J by 4 bases, 5 bases remained unmatched. The CDR3 loop reads CASSSGLAPYNEQFF. CDR3 nucleotides: TGTGCCAGCAGTTCGGGACTAGCTCCATACAATGAGCAGTTCTTC.

This clone appeared once. The junction departs from the called germline gene at one end, perhaps through a read error. This rearrangement joins TRBV29-1 to TRBJ2-7; TRBD1 matches at 11 bases. Germline V gives CDR1 SQVTM, CDR2 ANQGSEA. The CDR3 runs 15 residues. The CDR3 sequence: CSVKDGTGGSYEQYF. DNA of the CDR3: TGCAGCGTTAAAGACGGGACAGGGGGCTCCTACGAGCAGTACTTC.

The chain has TRBV11-2 and TRBJ2-7; D gene ambiguous. The CDR3 is 11 amino acids. Trimming removed 5 bases at V and 3 bases at J, with 5 bases between. Germline CDR1 SGHAT, CDR2 FQNNGV. In DNA, the CDR3 is TGTGCCAGCAGCCCAAACTACGAGCAGTACTTC. This encodes CASSPNYEQYF.

The chain employs TRBV27 and TRBJ1-5, with D possibly matching TRBD1 (5 bases). Germline lookup yields CDR1 MNHEY and CDR2 SMNVEV (reference sequence). The CDR3 loop spans 14 amino acids. Trimming removed 4 bases at V and 8 bases at J, with 15 bases between. CDR3 nucleotides: TGTGCCAGCAGTTCATCCACAGGTTTCGAGCCCCAGCATTTT. Its protein product is CASSSSTGFEPQHF.

The chain joins TRBV7-2 to TRBJ2-1; 10 bases agree with TRBD2. V lost 1 base, J lost 6 bases, and 9 bases stayed unmatched. Germline loops: CDR1 SGHTA, CDR2 FQGNSA. The length of the CDR3 is 17 residues. CDR3 DNA sequence: TGTGCCAGCAGCTTAGGTAGCGGGGGGCCTAGACTCAATGAGCAGTTCTTC. It is translated as CASSLGSGGPRLNEQFF.

The CDR3 coding sequence is TGTGCCAGTACCCACGCCGGAGGGTTAGGCCCCGTGATCGGGGAGCTGTTTTTT. Its protein is CASTHAGGLGPVIGELFF. This chain uses TRBV19 with TRBJ2-2, with a weak D call TRBD2 (6 bases). V lost 7 bases, J lost 7 bases, and 28 bases lay in between. This CDR3 has 18 amino acids. CDR1 and CDR2 (germline): LNHDA, SQIVND (reference sequence).

The chain recombines TRBV11-1 with TRBJ2-1, with 15 bases matching TRBD2. The CDR3 spans 15 residues. The germline CDR1 and CDR2 sequences are SGHAT and FQDESV (reference sequence). The V segment lost 4 bases and the J segment 10 bases; nucleotides outside the gene matches: 5. CDR3 sequence reads: CASSWTSGRAVEQFF. In nucleotides, the CDR3 is TGTGCCAGCAGCTGGACTAGCGGGAGGGCCGTCGAGCAGTTCTTC.

J is TRBJ2-2 and V is TRBV19, with D unclear. The CDR3 runs to 13 residues. With 3 bases removed from V and 7 bases from J, the gap between germline ends came to 9 bases. CDR1 is LNHDA, CDR2 SQIVND, per germline (reference sequence). Written as DNA, the CDR3 is TGTGCCAGTAGTATTCCGGTATACGGGGAGCTGTTTTTT. Amino acids: CASSIPVYGELFF.

This chain links TRBV19 with TRBJ1-5; TRBD1 is a possible D gene (5 bases). The CDR3 is 14 amino acids. Germline CDR1 is LNHDA and CDR2 is SQIVND (reference sequence). Trimming removed 6 bases from V and 6 bases from J, with 15 bases in between. CDR3 nucleotide sequence: TGTGCCAGTAGCCCGGGGGGGTATGGTCAGCCCCAGCATTTT. The encoded protein is CASSPGGYGQPQHF.

In its sample, this clone was seen once. The chain recombines TRBV18 with TRBJ2-5, with 11 bases that match TRBD2. The length of the CDR3 is 17 residues. V trimming: 6 bases; J trimming: 1 base; junction bases outside the gene matches: 10. Germline assignment: CDR1 KGHSH and CDR2 LQKENI. The CDR3 bases are TGTGCCAGCTCGGCTAGCGGGAGGACACGCGCCCAAGAGACCCAGTACTTC. Protein: CASSASGRTRAQETQYF.

The chain employs TRBV7-2 and TRBJ2-7, with TRBD1 matching 8 bases. The CDR3 has 14 amino acids. CDR1 and CDR2 (germline): SGHTA, FQGNSA. With 5 bases clipped from V and 8 bases from J, the junction kept 11 bases outside the gene matches. In nucleotides, the CDR3 is TGTGCCAGCAGCCCGGACAGGGAGGCCTCCCAGCAGTACTTC. Residues: CASSPDREASQQYF.

The chain combines TRBV9 with TRBJ2-2; 11 nucleotides agree with TRBD2. CDR3 size: 17 residues. Germline V gives CDR1 SGDLS, CDR2 YYNGEE. V lost 3 bases and J lost 4; bases outside the gene matches: 8. The CDR3 coding sequence is TGTGCCAGCAGCGAGGGACTCGGACTAGCGGGCACCGGGGAGCTGTTTTTT. Its translation: CASSEGLGLAGTGELFF. The entire variable domain, with the rest obtained from reference TRBV9 and TRBJ2-2, is as follows: DSGVTQTPKHLITATGQRVTLRCSPRSGDLSVYWYQQSLDQGLQFLIQYYNGEERAKGNILERFSAQQFPDLHSELNLSSLELGDSALYFCASSEGLGLAGTGELFFGEGSRLTVL.

This sequence joins TRBV5-6 and TRBJ1-6, with TRBD1 matching 12 bases. There are 15 residues in the CDR3. V lost 5 bases, J lost 8 bases, and 5 bases stayed unmatched. CDR1 SGHDT and CDR2 YYEEEE come from the germline V gene. In DNA, the CDR3 is TGTGCCAGCAGACAGGGACAGGGGGCTTATTCACCCCTCCACTTT. The encoded protein is CASRQGQGAYSPLHF.

This clone was observed a handful of times. This chain joins TRBV3-1 (or the pseudogene TRBV3-2) and TRBJ2-7; D is perhaps TRBD1 (5 bases). Trimming took off 4 bases at V and 7 bases at J, with 8 bases between the two ends. Germline V gene data show CDR1 as LGHDT and CDR2 as YNNKEL (reference sequence). The CDR3 contains 11 residues. CDR3: CASSRNREQYF. CDR3 in DNA: TGTGCCAGCAGCCGAAACAGGGAGCAGTACTTC.

This clone was seen a single time. The chain uses TRBV7-2 and TRBJ1-4; D is ambiguous. The germline gives CDR1 SGHTA, CDR2 FQGNSA. The CDR3 length is 14 residues. The V end lost 3 bases, the J end lost 8 bases, and 13 bases lay between the germline ends. CDR3 amino acids: CASSFLGLREKLFF. The CDR3 nucleotides are TGTGCCAGCAGCTTTCTTGGGTTGAGGGAAAAACTGTTTTTT.

The chain links TRBV4-3 to TRBJ2-7; 9 bases are shared with TRBD1. Germline-derived CDR1 and CDR2 are LGHNA and YSLEER. With 0 bases clipped from V and 0 bases from J, the junction kept 0 bases outside the gene matches. This CDR3 contains 15 residues. In DNA, the CDR3 is TGCGCCAGCAGCCAAGAGACAGGGGGCTCCTACGAGCAGTACTTC. Translation gives CASSQETGGSYEQYF.

The DNA of the CDR3 is TGTGCCAGCAGTTTCACCATGACTAGCGGGAGGTCCTACGAGCAGTACTTC. Translating it yields CASSFTMTSGRSYEQYF. J is TRBJ2-7 and V is TRBV27; 13 nucleotides agree with TRBD2. Germline V lookup: CDR1 MNHEY, CDR2 SMNVEV (reference sequence). CDR3 length: 17 amino acids. Trimming at V came to 3 bases and at J to 1 base, leaving 6 bases not matched to a gene.

This clone has only one observation. The chain employs TRBV9 and TRBJ2-3, with a weak D call TRBD2 (5 bases). This CDR3 is built from 19 residues. The V gene lost 0 bases and the J gene lost 0 bases, with 20 bases spanning the gap. Germline loops: CDR1 SGDLS, CDR2 YYNGEE. CDR3 in DNA: TGTGCCAGCAGCGTAGATTCATGGACTCCTGGATCTAGCACAGATACGCAGTATTTT. This sequence encodes CASSVDSWTPGSSTDTQYF.

V is TRBV6-5 and J is TRBJ2-5, with 8 bases fitting TRBD2. The germline gives CDR1 MNHEY, CDR2 SVGAGI. The ends lost 2 bases at V and 5 bases at J; junction bases unmatched: 10. This CDR3 comprises 16 residues. The CDR3 region is CASSYPGGEGTETQYF. CDR3 sequence (DNA): TGTGCCAGCAGTTACCCCGGGGGGGAGGGGACGGAGACCCAGTACTTC.

The chain combines TRBV7-9 with TRBJ2-5, with 7 bases lining up with TRBD1. Germline values: CDR1 SEHNR, CDR2 FQNEAQ (reference sequence). Trimming at V came to 4 bases and at J to 1 base, leaving 15 bases not matched to a gene. The CDR3 spans 18 residues. CDR3 DNA: TGTGCCAGCAGCTCATACATCGGGGACAGCCAGATCCAAGAGACCCAGTACTTC. It yields the protein CASSSYIGDSQIQETQYF.

The V gene is TRBV15, the J gene TRBJ1-2; maybe TRBD1 (6 bases). The CDR3 is 13 residues long. The germline CDR1 and CDR2 sequences are LNHNV and YYDKDF (reference sequence). Trimming took 5 bases from V and 6 from J, leaving 13 bases between them. CDR3 bases: TGTGCCACCAGCGCAAGGGGGGGGAATGGCTACACCTTC. Translated, it gives CATSARGGNGYTF.

This clone was recorded only once. This chain uses TRBV5-1 with TRBJ2-1; TRBD2 aligns across 9 bases. In germline, CDR1 is SGHRS, CDR2 YFSETQ. The V and J ends lost 5 bases and 7 bases, in that order; junction bases with no gene match: 10. The CDR3 contains 15 residues. The CDR3 bases are TGCGCCAGCAGTGACGGGACTAGCTCATTAAATGAGCAGTTCTTC. Its translation is CASSDGTSSLNEQFF.